This T cell receptor (beta chain) emerged from a study of human T cells and chemical hapten exposure. TCRdb passed the RACE reads through MiXCR, listing each CDR3 protein once. The table has about 140,000 distinct CDR3 sequences, approximately 12% seen once. This CDR3 region has 15 residues. The ends were cut back, 3 bases at V and 0 bases at J, with 6 bases in the middle. Germline CDR1 and CDR2: SGHTA and FQGNSA. Described time point: patch test 2, 6 weeks after DPC sensitization. Treatment here: therapeutic diphenylcyclopropenone sensitization with weekly scalp DPC. The chain joins TRBV7-2 to TRBJ2-6; no firm D call. This clonotype originated in a woman between 50 and 59 years old with alopecia areata. Some clones in this sample may be carry-over from other donors' samples. Specimen: whole blood, collected in connection with sensitization to the hapten diphenylcyclopropenone (DPC). CDR3 sequence (DNA): TGTGCCAGCAGCTTTACCCGCTCTGGGGCCAACGTCCTGACTTTC. This codes for CASSFTRSGANVLTF.